A single sample gave rise to the 29 T cell receptor beta chains below, sequenced in a study of blood T cell repertoires in COVID-19. Clones were sequenced by immunoSEQ multiplex PCR, and TCRdb holds only the in-frame ones, with some missing. The sample carries about 360,000 clones, around 84% recorded once. The material sequenced was peripheral blood. The receptors shown here come from a human donor in a cohort sampled during active COVID-19.

The genes are TRBV7-9 and TRBJ2-5; 7 positions match TRBD1. The J segment lost 3 bases and the V segment lost 2 bases, leaving 6 bases of the junction unmatched. Per germline, CDR1 SEHNR and CDR2 FQNEAQ (reference sequence). This CDR3 is built from 15 residues. The CDR3, as DNA: TGTGCCAGCAGCTTATTCCCCACAGGGGAAGAGACCCAGTACTTC. Amino acid sequence: CASSLFPTGEETQYF. The full variable domain, rest sourced from reference TRBV7-9 and TRBJ2-5, is DTGVSQNPRHKITKRGQNVTFRCDPISEHNRLYWYRQTLGQGPEFLTYFQNEAQLEKSRLLSDRFSAERPKGSFSTLEIQRTEQGDSAMYLCASSLFPTGEETQYFGPGTRLLVL.

V usage is TRBV29-1 and J usage is TRBJ1-2, with 9 nucleotides matching TRBD1. The ends lost 5 bases at V and 8 bases at J; junction bases unmatched: 3. The CDR3 runs 11 residues. Germline V CDR1 and CDR2: SQVTM, ANQGSEA. The CDR3 bases are TGCAGCGTTTCGGACAGGGGAGGCTACACCTTC. Its translation is CSVSDRGGYTF.

The chain uses TRBV16 and TRBJ1-5; D unresolved. The CDR3 sequence is 12 residues long. Germline V gene lookup returns CDR1 KGHSY and CDR2 FQNENV. The V and J ends lost 0 bases and 7 bases respectively, with 4 bases between them. The CDR3 region is CASSQSSQPQHF. For the CDR3, the DNA is TGTGCCAGCAGCCAATCATCACAGCCCCAGCATTTT. The full variable domain, with the rest looked up from reference TRBV16 and TRBJ1-5, is GEEVAQTPKHLVRGEGQKAKLYCAPIKGHSYVFWYQQVLKNEFKFLISFQNENVFDETGMPKERFSAKCLPNSPCSLEIQATKLEDSAVYFCASSQSSQPQHFGDGTRLSIL.

As DNA, the CDR3 is TGTGCCAGCAGCCTGGGGGCGGACAGCTCCTACGAGCAGTACTTC. Its translation is CASSLGADSSYEQYF. The gene calls are TRBV5-4 and TRBJ2-7, with D perhaps TRBD1 (6 bases). Germline V CDR1 and CDR2: SGHNT, YYREEE (reference sequence). This CDR3 region has 15 residues. Trimming stripped 4 bases from V and 0 bases from J, with 14 bases between.

This clone was observed a few times. The CDR3 here is CASRQGGENTIYF. CDR3 in DNA: TGTGCCAGCAGGCAGGGGGGAGAAAACACCATATATTTT. The chain combines TRBV28 with TRBJ1-3; 7 bases map to TRBD1. Trimming took 6 bases from V and 6 from J; bases not matched to a gene: 5. The CDR3 spans 13 residues. Germline CDR1 MDHEN, CDR2 SYDVKM.

The J gene is TRBJ2-7, the V gene TRBV5-6, with TRBD1 matching over 8 bases. V shed 1 base, J shed 3 bases, and the junction held 6 bases outside the gene matches. CDR1 is SGHDT, CDR2 YYEEEE, per germline. The CDR3 spans 15 residues. CDR3 in amino acids: CASSLMTGVVYEQYF. CDR3 in DNA: TGTGCCAGCAGCTTGATGACAGGGGTGGTCTACGAGCAGTACTTC.

The rearrangement links TRBV28 to TRBJ1-1; 8 bases fit TRBD1. V shed 5 bases and J 6 bases; nucleotides not matched to a gene: 11. The germline CDR1 and CDR2 sequences are MDHEN and SYDVKM. The CDR3 is 15 amino acids. The CDR3 loop is CASSPLRDRGPEAFF. CDR3 bases: TGTGCCAGCAGTCCCCTTCGTGACAGGGGCCCTGAAGCTTTCTTT.

This chain joins TRBV18 and TRBJ2-3, with a possible D match to TRBD2 (5 bases). Trimming left V 0 bases short and J 3 bases short, with 13 bases between. The germline gives CDR1 KGHSH, CDR2 LQKENI. CDR3 size: 16 residues. CDR3 sequence: CASSPPAAPGTDTQYF. The CDR3, as DNA: TGTGCCAGCTCACCACCAGCCGCCCCGGGAACAGATACGCAGTATTTT. Looking up the rest from reference TRBV18 and TRBJ2-3 gives the full variable domain: NAGVMQNPRHLVRRRGQEARLRCSPMKGHSHVYWYRQLPEEGLKFMVYLQKENIIDESGMPKERFSAEFPKEGPSILRIQQVVRGDSAAYFCASSPPAAPGTDTQYFGPGTRLTVL.

The chain has TRBV5-1 and TRBJ2-3, with 14 positions matching TRBD2. The V segment lost 3 bases and the J segment 4 bases; nucleotides outside the gene matches: 7. In germline, CDR1 is SGHRS, CDR2 YFSETQ. The CDR3 runs 17 residues. The CDR3 region has the DNA TGCGCCAGCAGCTCGAGACTAGCGGGGGGGCCGGCAGATACGCAGTATTTT. This encodes CASSSRLAGGPADTQYF.

The chain uses TRBV14 and TRBJ1-2; 7 bases fit TRBD1. V lost 4 bases, J lost 1 base, and 6 bases stayed unmatched. The CDR3 totals 15 residues. Germline CDR1 reads SGHDN; CDR2 reads FVKESK. The CDR3 DNA reads as TGTGCCAGCAGCCCCTTCTCAGGGGGTAACTATGGCTACACCTTC. Its protein product is CASSPFSGGNYGYTF.

J is TRBJ2-1 and V is TRBV11-3, with 8 bases lining up with TRBD2. Trimming at V came to 5 bases and at J to 8 bases, leaving 17 bases not matched to a gene. The CDR3 covers 17 residues. Germline-derived CDR1 and CDR2 are SGHNT and YENEEA. CDR3 loop: CASSPGRAGGGLDEQFF. In nucleotides, the CDR3 is TGTGCCAGCAGCCCGGGCCGGGCGGGAGGAGGATTGGATGAGCAGTTCTTC.

V is TRBV10-2 and J is TRBJ1-1; tentatively, D is TRBD1 (6 bases). From germline, CDR1 is WSHSY and CDR2 SAAADI. This CDR3 has 12 amino acids. Trimming shortened V by 6 bases and J by 4 bases, and 9 bases separated the two germline ends. The CDR3 region is CASRGRGTEAFF. CDR3 nucleotide sequence: TGCGCCAGCAGGGGCAGGGGCACTGAAGCTTTCTTT.

This clone was detected only once. The chain combines TRBV29-1 with TRBJ2-6, with D perhaps TRBD1 (6 bases). CDR1 and CDR2 (germline): SQVTM, ANQGSEA. The CDR3 consists of 16 residues. Trimming removed 7 bases from V and 4 bases from J, with 20 bases in between. The CDR3 loop is CSALDRSVLGANVLTF. The CDR3 DNA follows: TGCAGCGCCCTAGACAGGTCGGTACTGGGGGCCAACGTCCTGACTTTC.

The chain links TRBV30 to TRBJ1-1; 7 nucleotides agree with TRBD1. J gave up 3 bases and V 4 bases, and 23 bases lay outside the gene matches. This CDR3 region has 19 residues. Germline values: CDR1 GTSNPN, CDR2 SVGIG (reference sequence). CDR3 sequence (DNA): TGTGCCTGGAAACGGAGAAGAGGCCTCATCCGGGACAGTTACACTGAAGCTTTCTTT. Translated: CAWKRRRGLIRDSYTEAFF. The variable domain in full, with the rest retrieved from reference TRBV30 and TRBJ1-1, is SQTIHQWPATLVQPVGSPLSLECTVEGTSNPNLYWYRQAAGRGLQLLFYSVGIGQISSEVPQNLSASRPQDRQFILSSKKLLLSDSGFYLCAWKRRRGLIRDSYTEAFFGQGTRLTVV.

The J gene is TRBJ2-7, the V gene TRBV10-3; 12 bases agree with TRBD2. The germline V gene has CDR1 ENHRY and CDR2 SYGVKD. After removal of 2 bases from V and 0 bases from J, the junction contained 5 bases not matched to a gene. The CDR3 contains 17 residues. The CDR3 sequence: CAISEPGLAGSSYEQYF. The CDR3 DNA follows: TGTGCCATCAGTGAGCCTGGACTAGCGGGGTCCTCCTACGAGCAGTACTTC.

CDR3 loop: CASSVSSGNYNEQFF. The CDR3 DNA reads TGTGCCAGCAGTGTAAGTAGCGGGAACTACAATGAGCAGTTCTTC. The chain is built from TRBV2 and TRBJ2-1; 8 bases fit TRBD2. The trim removed 4 bases at V and 3 bases at J, leaving 5 bases unmatched. This CDR3 spans 15 amino acids. Germline-derived CDR1 and CDR2 are SNHLY and FYNNEI.

The chain is built from TRBV5-6 and TRBJ2-7, with D unresolved. The CDR3 loop spans 15 amino acids. Trimming took 1 base from V and 6 from J, leaving 17 bases between them. Germline CDR1 and CDR2: SGHDT and YYEEEE. CDR3 bases: TGTGCCAGCAGCTTGACCCCTGTCCAGAGCGCCGAGCAGTACTTC. Protein product: CASSLTPVQSAEQYF.

The chain employs TRBV5-6 and TRBJ2-3, with TRBD1 identical over 7 bases. J lost 2 bases, V lost 0 bases, and 3 bases had no gene match. Per germline, CDR1 SGHDT and CDR2 YYEEEE. The CDR3 is 15 amino acids. The CDR3 nucleotides are TGTGCCAGCAGCTTGGGGGGACAGATCACAGATACGCAGTATTTT. Residues: CASSLGGQITDTQYF. Full variable domain (missing parts from reference TRBV5-6 and TRBJ2-3): DAGVTQSPTHLIKTRGQQVTLRCSPKSGHDTVSWYQQALGQGPQFIFQYYEEEERQRGNFPDRFSGHQFPNYSSELNVNALLLGDSALYLCASSLGGQITDTQYFGPGTRLTVL.

J is TRBJ2-1 and V is TRBV6-5; 14 positions agree with TRBD2. The CDR3 spans 15 residues. V trimming: 6 bases; J trimming: 10 bases; junction bases outside the gene matches: 8. CDR1 MNHEY and CDR2 SVGAGI come from the germline V gene. The CDR3 spells CASSPTSGRATEQFF. DNA for the CDR3: TGTGCCAGCAGCCCGACTAGCGGGAGGGCCACGGAGCAGTTCTTC.

This clone has just a few counts. V usage is TRBV7-9 and J usage is TRBJ2-1; possible D gene TRBD1, 6 bases. Germline V gene data show CDR1 as SEHNR and CDR2 as FQNEAQ (reference sequence). This CDR3 region has 13 residues. The germline V and J ends were trimmed by 4 bases and 6 bases, with 10 bases remaining between them. The CDR3 is CASSSTGINEQFF. The CDR3 DNA reads TGTGCCAGCAGCTCTACAGGGATCAATGAGCAGTTCTTC.

CDR3 protein: CSVGEGHEQYF. CDR3 coding DNA: TGCAGCGTTGGAGAGGGCCACGAGCAGTACTTC. This sequence joins TRBV29-1 and TRBJ2-7; perhaps TRBD2 as D (5 bases). The germline V and J ends were trimmed by 4 bases and 5 bases, with 9 bases remaining between them. Germline lookup yields CDR1 SQVTM and CDR2 ANQGSEA. The CDR3 extends over 11 amino acids.

This clone was seen more than once but under ten times. The genes are TRBV29-1 and TRBJ1-1; 8 bases line up with TRBD1. Germline CDR1 and CDR2: SQVTM and ANQGSEA. V gave up 3 bases and J gave up 9 bases; unmatched junction bases: 9. CDR3 length equals 13 residues. CDR3 region: CSVDEAGGSKAFF. DNA for the CDR3: TGCAGCGTTGATGAAGCAGGGGGCTCTAAAGCTTTCTTT. Using reference TRBV29-1 and TRBJ1-1 for the parts outside the CDR3, the full variable domain is SAVISQKPSRDICQRGTSLTIQCQVDSQVTMMFWYRQQPGQSLTLIATANQGSEATYESGFVIDKFPISRPNLTFSTLTVSNMSPEDSSIYLCSVDEAGGSKAFFGQGTRLTVV.

The chain has TRBV10-3 and TRBJ1-2; D not certain. The germline gives CDR1 ENHRY, CDR2 SYGVKD. The length of the CDR3 is 13 residues. V gave up 2 bases and J gave up 6 bases, with 10 bases separating them. CDR3 coding DNA: TGTGCCATCAGTGAGGGAGACTATGATGGCTACACCTTC. Translating gives CAISEGDYDGYTF.

The sample holds a few counts of this clone. The V call is TRBV4-1, the J call TRBJ1-4; D perhaps matches TRBD1 (6 bases). The germline gives CDR1 MGHRA, CDR2 YSYEKL. This CDR3 is 16 amino acids long. Trimming removed 0 bases from V and 8 bases from J, with 16 bases in between. The CDR3 loop reads CASSQDLWATGEKLFF. The CDR3 bases are TGCGCCAGCAGCCAAGATTTGTGGGCCACAGGGGAAAAACTGTTTTTT.

As to this clone: The same CDR3 is also encoded by other DNA sequences in this sample. The CDR3 DNA reads TGTGCCAGTAGCCCGACAGGGGTCACAGATACGCAGTATTTT. Its translation: CASSPTGVTDTQYF. The gene calls are TRBV19 and TRBJ2-3; TRBD1 matches 8 bases. The CDR3 extends over 14 amino acids. Germline CDR1 LNHDA, CDR2 SQIVND (reference sequence). V gave up 6 bases and J gave up 2 bases; unmatched junction bases: 4.

The V and J genes are TRBV4-1 and TRBJ2-3; no clear D. The V end was cut by 1 base, the J end by 3 bases, with 14 bases between. The CDR3 contains 16 residues. In germline, CDR1 is MGHRA, CDR2 YSYEKL. The CDR3 is CASSQGIDRRTDTQYF. CDR3 in DNA: TGCGCCAGCAGCCAAGGTATAGACCGGCGGACAGATACGCAGTATTTT.

The J gene is TRBJ2-7, the V gene TRBV5-1; 8 bases line up with TRBD1. The CDR3 is made up of 15 amino acids. Losses at the gene ends were 2 bases for V and 5 bases for J; bases not matched to a gene: 9. Germline values: CDR1 SGHRS, CDR2 YFSETQ. Here the CDR3 DNA reads TGCGCCAGCAGCTTAGACAGGGGCCCCCGGGACGAGCAGTACTTC. Translated, it gives CASSLDRGPRDEQYF.

CDR3 nucleotide sequence: TGTGCCAGCAGTTACTCTACAGGGGAAACATTCTACGAGCAGTACTTC. It codes for CASSYSTGETFYEQYF. This rearrangement joins TRBV6-5 to TRBJ2-7, with 7 positions matching TRBD1. Germline CDR1 reads MNHEY; CDR2 reads SVGAGI. V lost 0 bases, J lost 3 bases, and 8 bases stayed unmatched. The CDR3 runs to 16 residues.

V gene TRBV5-1 combines with J gene TRBJ1-1, with D perhaps matching TRBD1 (6 bases). Trimming stripped 6 bases from V and 0 bases from J, with 12 bases between. In germline, CDR1 is SGHRS, CDR2 YFSETQ. The CDR3 loop spans 14 amino acids. The CDR3 here is CASNSGTLNTEAFF. The CDR3 bases are TGCGCCAGCAATTCCGGGACATTGAACACTGAAGCTTTCTTT. Full variable domain (remainder filled in from reference TRBV5-1 and TRBJ1-1): KAGVTQTPRYLIKTRGQQVTLSCSPISGHRSVSWYQQTPGQGLQFLFEYFSETQRNKGNFPGRFSGRQFSNSRSEMNVSTLELGDSALYLCASNSGTLNTEAFFGQGTRLTVV.